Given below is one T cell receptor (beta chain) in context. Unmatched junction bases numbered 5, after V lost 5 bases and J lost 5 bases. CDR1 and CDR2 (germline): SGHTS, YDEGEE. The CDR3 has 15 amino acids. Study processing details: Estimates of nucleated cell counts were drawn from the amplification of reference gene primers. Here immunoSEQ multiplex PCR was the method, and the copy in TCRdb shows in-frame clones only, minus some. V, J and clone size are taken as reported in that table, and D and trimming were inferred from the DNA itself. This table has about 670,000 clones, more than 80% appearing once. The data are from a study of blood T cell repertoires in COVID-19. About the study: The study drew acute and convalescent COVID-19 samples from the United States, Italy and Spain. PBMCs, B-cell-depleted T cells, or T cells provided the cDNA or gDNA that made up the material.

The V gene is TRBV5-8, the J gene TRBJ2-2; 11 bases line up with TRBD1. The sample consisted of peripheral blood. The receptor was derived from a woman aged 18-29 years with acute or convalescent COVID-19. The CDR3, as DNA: TGTGCCAGCAGGCGGGGACAGGGGGGGACCGGGGAGCTGTTTTTT. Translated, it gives CASRRGQGGTGELFF.